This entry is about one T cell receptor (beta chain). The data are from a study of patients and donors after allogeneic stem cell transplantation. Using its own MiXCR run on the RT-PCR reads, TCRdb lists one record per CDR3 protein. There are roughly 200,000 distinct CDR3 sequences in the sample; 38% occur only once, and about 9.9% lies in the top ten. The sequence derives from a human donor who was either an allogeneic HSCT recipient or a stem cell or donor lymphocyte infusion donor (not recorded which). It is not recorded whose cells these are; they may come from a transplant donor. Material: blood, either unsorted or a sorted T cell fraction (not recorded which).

The chain's CDR3 is CSVEDGTYGYTF. The CDR3 DNA reads as TGCAGCGTTGAAGACGGAACCTATGGCTACACCTTC. The V gene is TRBV29-1, the J gene TRBJ1-2; no definite D call. Germline V lookup: CDR1 SQVTM, CDR2 ANQGSEA. The V end was cut by 0 bases, the J end by 4 bases, with 6 bases between. The CDR3 spans 12 residues.